This T cell receptor (beta chain) was retrieved from a study of shared T cell receptors in the human thymus. TCRdb's table, derived via immunoSEQ multiplex PCR, lists solely in-frame clones and lacks some. Of some 720,000 clones in the sample, roughly 90% are singletons; the top ten hold about 0.01%. V was clipped by 4 bases and J by 1 base, with 11 bases between them. Per the germline V gene, CDR1 is MNHNS and CDR2 is SASEGT. The CDR3 extends over 15 amino acids. These same data were also listed under a study on human thymus T cells. That study reports: Donors were healthy Finnish babies undergoing corrective operations for congenital heart defects. Resections obtained during corrective heart surgery supplied the thymus tissue. Repertoires from thymus and blood appeared to show biased V and J gene usage. As related research reported, thymic repertoires overlapped highly among unrelated individuals.

The sequence was collected from a boy in the first two years of life with a congenital heart defect. The chain combines TRBV6-1 with TRBJ2-4, with a tentative D call TRBD1 (5 bases). The specimen was thymocytes. The CDR3 DNA sequence: TGTGCCAGCAGTGGCACGACAGAGGCCAAAAACATTCAGTACTTC. Encoded protein: CASSGTTEAKNIQYF.